What follows are 10 T cell receptor beta chains derived from one specimen sequenced in a study of CXCR3-negative and CXCR3-positive naive CD8 T cells. Whole-study results and caveats: Researchers report that CXCR3-positive naive cells carry more hydrophobic TRB CDR3s than CXCR3-negative naive cells.

The libraries of TRB cDNA were constructed through 5' RACE using UMI labels. TCRdb reprocessed the 5' RACE reads; each CDR3 protein has one entry and no DNA is given. The sample table sets out 140,000 to 150,000 distinct CDR3 sequences. Their antigen targets remain unknown. The source material was naive CXCR3+ CD8+ T cells from blood. The subset: CD45RO-CCR7+CD27+CD95- naive CD8+ T cells expressing CXCR3 (TNR3+). Every receptor here comes from a human donor in good health. Some clones in this sample may be carry-over from other donors' samples.

The J gene is TRBJ1-1, the V gene TRBV7-3; the D call of TRBD1 rests on TCRdb alone, since no DNA is present to check it. CDR1 SGHTA and CDR2 FQGTGA come from the germline V gene. The CDR3 consists of 15 residues. The CDR3 spells CASSLSGQANTEAFF.

This chain links TRBV4-3 with TRBJ2-7; TCRdb's D call, TRBD2, is unchecked because there is no DNA. The CDR3 has 16 amino acids. From germline, CDR1 is LGHNA and CDR2 YSLEER. The CDR3 loop reads CASSLERDSAVYEQYF.

This chain uses TRBV13 with TRBJ2-4. Germline V CDR1 and CDR2: PRHDT, FYEKMQ (reference sequence). This CDR3 is 15 amino acids long. The CDR3 spells CASSLAGRRGNIQYF.

V usage is TRBV19 and J usage is TRBJ2-2; the D call from TCRdb, TRBD2, cannot be confirmed without DNA. CDR1 and CDR2 from the germline V gene are LNHDA and SQIVND (reference sequence). CDR3 length: 19 amino acids. CDR3 sequence: CASMRLRASEDDSTGELFF. The whole variable domain, filled in from reference TRBV19 and TRBJ2-2, reads DGGITQSPKYLFRKEGQNVTLSCEQNLNHDAMYWYRQDPGQGLRLIYYSQIVNDFQKGDIAEGYSVSREKKESFPLTVTSAQKNPTAFYLCASMRLRASEDDSTGELFFGEGSRLTVL.

This chain links TRBV6-5 with TRBJ1-2. The CDR3 runs 13 residues. CDR1 is MNHEY, CDR2 SVGAGI, per germline. Here the CDR3 reads CASSWEGPDGYTF.

The CDR3 sequence is CASSATRSNQPQHF. The chain recombines TRBV21-1 with TRBJ1-5. TRBV21-1 is a pseudogene. There are 14 residues in the CDR3.

The V and J genes are TRBV12-3 or TRBV12-4 and TRBJ2-3; no DNA is available, so the TRBD2 call from TCRdb remains unchecked. The CDR3 is made up of 15 amino acids. CDR3 sequence reads: CASSLWALHTDTQYF.

This sequence joins TRBV24-1 and TRBJ2-3; TCRdb calls TRBD2, which cannot be checked without DNA. There are 17 residues in the CDR3. Per the germline V gene, CDR1 is KGHDR and CDR2 is SFDVKD. The CDR3 region is CATSDPRGAAGGDTQYF.

The genes are TRBV5-4 and TRBJ2-2; absent DNA, TCRdb's TRBD1 call cannot be checked. The CDR3 sequence is 17 residues long. Germline V CDR1 and CDR2: SGHNT, YYREEE (reference sequence). The CDR3 is CASFDLTGGARPGELFF.

This chain uses TRBV28 with TRBJ2-1. This CDR3 is built from 12 residues. Germline loops: CDR1 MDHEN, CDR2 SYDVKM. CDR3 sequence: CASSFEVNEQFF.